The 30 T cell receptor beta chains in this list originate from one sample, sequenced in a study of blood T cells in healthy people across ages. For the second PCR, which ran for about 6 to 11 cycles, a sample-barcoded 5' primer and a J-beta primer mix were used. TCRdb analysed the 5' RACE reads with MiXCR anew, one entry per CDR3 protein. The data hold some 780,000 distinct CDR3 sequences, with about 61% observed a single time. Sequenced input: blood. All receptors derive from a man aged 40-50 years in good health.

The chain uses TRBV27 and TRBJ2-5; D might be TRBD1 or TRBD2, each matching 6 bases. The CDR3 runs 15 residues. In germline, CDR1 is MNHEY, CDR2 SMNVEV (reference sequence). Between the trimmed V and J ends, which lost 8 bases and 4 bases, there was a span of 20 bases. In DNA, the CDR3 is TGTGCCAGCCAGACGGTGGTGGGGGGCAGAGAGACCCAGTACTTC. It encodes CASQTVVGGRETQYF.

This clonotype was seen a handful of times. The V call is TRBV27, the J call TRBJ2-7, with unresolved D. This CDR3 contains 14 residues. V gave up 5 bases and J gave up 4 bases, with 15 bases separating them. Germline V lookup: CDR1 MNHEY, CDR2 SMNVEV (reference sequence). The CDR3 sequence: CASSLQSWGYEQYF. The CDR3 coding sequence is TGTGCCAGCAGTCTCCAAAGCTGGGGATACGAGCAGTACTTC.

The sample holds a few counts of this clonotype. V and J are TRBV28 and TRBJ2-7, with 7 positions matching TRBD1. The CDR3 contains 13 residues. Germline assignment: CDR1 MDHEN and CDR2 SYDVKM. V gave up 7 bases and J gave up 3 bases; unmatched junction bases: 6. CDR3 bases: TGTGCCAGCACCGAGGGACAGAACTACGAGCAGTACTTC. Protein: CASTEGQNYEQYF.

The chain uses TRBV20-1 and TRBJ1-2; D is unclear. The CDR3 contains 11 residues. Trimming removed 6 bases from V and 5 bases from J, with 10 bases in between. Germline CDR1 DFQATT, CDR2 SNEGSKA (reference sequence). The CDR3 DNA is TGCAGTGCGCCCCAGGAATATGGCTACACCTTC. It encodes CSAPQEYGYTF.

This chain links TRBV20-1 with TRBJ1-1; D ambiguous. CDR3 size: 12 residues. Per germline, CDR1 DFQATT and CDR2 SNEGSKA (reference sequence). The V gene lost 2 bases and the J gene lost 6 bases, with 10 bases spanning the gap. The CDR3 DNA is TGCAGTGCTAGACGCGATCGACCTGAAGCTTTCTTT. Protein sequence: CSARRDRPEAFF.

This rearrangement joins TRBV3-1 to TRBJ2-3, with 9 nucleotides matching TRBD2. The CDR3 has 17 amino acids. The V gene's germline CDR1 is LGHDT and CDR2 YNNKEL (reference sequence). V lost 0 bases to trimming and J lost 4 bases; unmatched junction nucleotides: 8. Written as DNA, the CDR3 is TGTGCCAGCAGCCAAGATGTCGCGGGGGGGGTCGCAGATACGCAGTATTTT. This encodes CASSQDVAGGVADTQYF.

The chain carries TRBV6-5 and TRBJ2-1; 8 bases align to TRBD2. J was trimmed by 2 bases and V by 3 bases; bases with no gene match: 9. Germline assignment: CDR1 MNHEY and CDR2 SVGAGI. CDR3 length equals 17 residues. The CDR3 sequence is CASSYSRAGVTYNEQFF. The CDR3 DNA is TGTGCCAGCAGTTATTCTCGAGCGGGAGTCACCTACAATGAGCAGTTCTTC.

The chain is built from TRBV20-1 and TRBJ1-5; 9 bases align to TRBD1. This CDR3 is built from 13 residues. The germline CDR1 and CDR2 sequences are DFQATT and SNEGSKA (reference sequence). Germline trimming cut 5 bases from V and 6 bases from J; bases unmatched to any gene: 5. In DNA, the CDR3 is TGCAGTGCTTGGACAGGGGTAGGTCAGCCCCAGCATTTT. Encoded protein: CSAWTGVGQPQHF.

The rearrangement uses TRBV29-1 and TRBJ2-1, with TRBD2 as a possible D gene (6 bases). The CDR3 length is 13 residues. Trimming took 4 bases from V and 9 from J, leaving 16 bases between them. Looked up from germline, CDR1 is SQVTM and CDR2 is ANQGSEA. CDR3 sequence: CSVGDPAGGEQFF. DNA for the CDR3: TGCAGCGTTGGGGACCCCGCCGGGGGTGAGCAGTTCTTC.

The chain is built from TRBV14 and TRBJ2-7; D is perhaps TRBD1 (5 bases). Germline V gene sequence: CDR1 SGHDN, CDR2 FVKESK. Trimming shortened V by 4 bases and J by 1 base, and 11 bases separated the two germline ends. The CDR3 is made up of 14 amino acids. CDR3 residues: CASSPRDWSYEQYF. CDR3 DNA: TGTGCCAGCAGCCCCAGGGATTGGTCCTACGAGCAGTACTTC.

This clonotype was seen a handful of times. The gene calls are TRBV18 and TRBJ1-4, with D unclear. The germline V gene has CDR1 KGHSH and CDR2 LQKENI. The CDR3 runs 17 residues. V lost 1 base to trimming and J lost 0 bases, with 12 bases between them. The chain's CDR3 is CASSPLLPDATNEKLFF. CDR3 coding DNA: TGTGCCAGCTCACCACTTCTCCCCGATGCAACTAATGAAAAACTGTTTTTT.

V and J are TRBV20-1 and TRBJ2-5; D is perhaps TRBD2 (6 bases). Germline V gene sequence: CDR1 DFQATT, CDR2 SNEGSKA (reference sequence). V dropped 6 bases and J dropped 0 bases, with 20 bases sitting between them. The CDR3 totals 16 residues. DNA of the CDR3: TGCAGTGCCATCCTACGCTTCCTAGCGAACCAAGAGACCCAGTACTTC. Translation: CSAILRFLANQETQYF.

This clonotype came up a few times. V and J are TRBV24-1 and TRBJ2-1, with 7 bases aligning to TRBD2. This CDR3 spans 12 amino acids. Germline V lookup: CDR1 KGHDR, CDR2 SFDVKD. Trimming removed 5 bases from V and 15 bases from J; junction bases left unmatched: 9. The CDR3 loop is CATSVGAGLWFF. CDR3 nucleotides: TGTGCCACCAGTGTCGGGGCGGGACTATGGTTCTTC.

The CDR3 loop is CASSLTPPQGTDERGYTF. The CDR3 region has the DNA TGCGCCAGCAGCCTAACACCTCCACAGGGAACGGATGAAAGGGGCTACACCTTC. The chain joins TRBV5-1 to TRBJ1-2; TRBD1 might be the D (6 bases). CDR1 is SGHRS, CDR2 YFSETQ, per germline. Deletions cut 4 bases from V and 8 bases from J, with 30 bases between. This CDR3 comprises 18 residues.

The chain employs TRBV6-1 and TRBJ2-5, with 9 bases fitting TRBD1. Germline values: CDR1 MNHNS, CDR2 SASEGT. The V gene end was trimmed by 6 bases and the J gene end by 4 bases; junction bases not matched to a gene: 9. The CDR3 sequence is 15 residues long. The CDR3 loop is CASRVDRGPRETQYF. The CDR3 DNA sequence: TGTGCCAGCAGGGTGGACAGGGGCCCTCGAGAGACCCAGTACTTC.

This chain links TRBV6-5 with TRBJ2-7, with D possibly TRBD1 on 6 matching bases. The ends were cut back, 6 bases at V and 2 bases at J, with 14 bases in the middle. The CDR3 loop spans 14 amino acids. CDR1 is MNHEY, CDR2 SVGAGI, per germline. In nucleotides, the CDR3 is TGTGCCAGCAGAACAGGGTTGGGGACCTACGAGCAGTACTTC. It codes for CASRTGLGTYEQYF.

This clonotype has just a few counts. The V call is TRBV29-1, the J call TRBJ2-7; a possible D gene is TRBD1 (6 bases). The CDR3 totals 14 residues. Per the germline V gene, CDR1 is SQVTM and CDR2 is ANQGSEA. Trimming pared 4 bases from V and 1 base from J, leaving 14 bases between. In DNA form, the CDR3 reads TGCAGCGTTGTGTTCAGGGGCGATTCCTACGAGCAGTACTTC. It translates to CSVVFRGDSYEQYF.

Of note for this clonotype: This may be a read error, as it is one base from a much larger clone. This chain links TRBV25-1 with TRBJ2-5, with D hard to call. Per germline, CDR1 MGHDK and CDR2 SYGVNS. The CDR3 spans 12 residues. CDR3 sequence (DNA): TGTGCCAGAAGTGTTGGACAAGAGACCCAGTACTTC. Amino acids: CARSVGQETQYF.

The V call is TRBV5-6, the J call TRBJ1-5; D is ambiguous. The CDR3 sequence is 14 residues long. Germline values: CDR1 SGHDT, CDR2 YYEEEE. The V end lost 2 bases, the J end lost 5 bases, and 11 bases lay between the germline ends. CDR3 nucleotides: TGTGCCAGCAGCTTTTATAGAAACGATCAGCCCCAGCATTTT. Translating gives CASSFYRNDQPQHF. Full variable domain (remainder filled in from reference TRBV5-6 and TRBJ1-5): DAGVTQSPTHLIKTRGQQVTLRCSPKSGHDTVSWYQQALGQGPQFIFQYYEEEERQRGNFPDRFSGHQFPNYSSELNVNALLLGDSALYLCASSFYRNDQPQHFGDGTRLSIL.

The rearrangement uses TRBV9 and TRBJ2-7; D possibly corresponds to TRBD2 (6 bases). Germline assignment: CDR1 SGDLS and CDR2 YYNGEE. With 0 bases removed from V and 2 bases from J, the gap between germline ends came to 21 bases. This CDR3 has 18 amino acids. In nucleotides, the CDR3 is TGTGCCAGCAGCGTAGAACAATCATATCCGGGAGTTACCTACGAGCAGTACTTC. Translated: CASSVEQSYPGVTYEQYF.

The CDR3 loop reads CASSGQVGYTDTQYF. CDR3 sequence (DNA): TGTGCCAGCAGCGGACAGGTCGGGTACACAGATACGCAGTATTTT. The rearrangement uses TRBV12-3 or TRBV12-4 and TRBJ2-3; 7 nucleotides agree with TRBD1. CDR3 length: 15 residues. Trimming removed 6 bases from V and 2 bases from J; junction bases left unmatched: 8.

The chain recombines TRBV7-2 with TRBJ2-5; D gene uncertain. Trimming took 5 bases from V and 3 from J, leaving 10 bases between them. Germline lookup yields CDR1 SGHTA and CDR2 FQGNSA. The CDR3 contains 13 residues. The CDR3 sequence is CASSPQSEETQYF. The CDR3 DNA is TGTGCCAGCAGCCCTCAGTCAGAAGAGACCCAGTACTTC.

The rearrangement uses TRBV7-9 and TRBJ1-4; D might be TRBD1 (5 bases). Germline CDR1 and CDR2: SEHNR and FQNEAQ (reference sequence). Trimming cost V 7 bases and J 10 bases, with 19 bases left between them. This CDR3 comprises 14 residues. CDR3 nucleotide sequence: TGTGCCAGCACACAGGCAGAATCAAGGGGAAAACTGTTTTTT. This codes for CASTQAESRGKLFF.

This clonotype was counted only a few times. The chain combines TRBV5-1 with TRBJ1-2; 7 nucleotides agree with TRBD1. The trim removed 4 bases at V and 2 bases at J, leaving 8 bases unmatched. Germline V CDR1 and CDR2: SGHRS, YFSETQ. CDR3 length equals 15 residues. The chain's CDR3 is CASSLLPGQNYGYTF. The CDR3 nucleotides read TGCGCCAGCAGCCTCCTACCGGGACAGAACTATGGCTACACCTTC.

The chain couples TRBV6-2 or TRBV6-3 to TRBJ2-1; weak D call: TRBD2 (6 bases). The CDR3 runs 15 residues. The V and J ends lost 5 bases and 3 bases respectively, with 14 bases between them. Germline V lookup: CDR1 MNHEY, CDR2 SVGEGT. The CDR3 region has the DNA TGTGCCAGCAGTAACCGACTAGGAGGCTACAATGAGCAGTTCTTC. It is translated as CASSNRLGGYNEQFF.

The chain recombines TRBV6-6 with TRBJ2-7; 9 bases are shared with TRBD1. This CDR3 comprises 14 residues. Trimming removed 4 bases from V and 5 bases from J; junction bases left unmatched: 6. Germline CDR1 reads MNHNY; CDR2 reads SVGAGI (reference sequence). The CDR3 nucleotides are TGTGCCAGCAGTTTACCGGGACAGGGCCACGAGCAGTACTTC. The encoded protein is CASSLPGQGHEQYF.

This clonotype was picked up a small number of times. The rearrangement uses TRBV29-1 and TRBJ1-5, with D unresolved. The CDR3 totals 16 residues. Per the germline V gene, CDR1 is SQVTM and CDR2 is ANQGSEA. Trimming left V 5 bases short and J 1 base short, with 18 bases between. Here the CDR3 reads CSVTTGRTDSNQPQHF. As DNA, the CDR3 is TGCAGCGTTACAACGGGAAGGACGGACAGCAATCAGCCCCAGCATTTT.

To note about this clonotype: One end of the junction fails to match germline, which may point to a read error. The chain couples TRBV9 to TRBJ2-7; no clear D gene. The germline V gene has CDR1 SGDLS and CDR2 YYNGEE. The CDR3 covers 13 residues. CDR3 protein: CASSVDTPYEQYF. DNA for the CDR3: TGTGCCAGCAGCGTAGATACACCCTATGAGCAGTACTTC.

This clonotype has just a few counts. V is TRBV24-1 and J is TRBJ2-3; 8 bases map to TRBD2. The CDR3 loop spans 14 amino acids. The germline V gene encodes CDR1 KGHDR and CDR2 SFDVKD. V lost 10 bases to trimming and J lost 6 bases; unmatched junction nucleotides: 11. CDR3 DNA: TGTGCCACTGGATCGAGCGGGAGCGACGATACGCAGTATTTT. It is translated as CATGSSGSDDTQYF.

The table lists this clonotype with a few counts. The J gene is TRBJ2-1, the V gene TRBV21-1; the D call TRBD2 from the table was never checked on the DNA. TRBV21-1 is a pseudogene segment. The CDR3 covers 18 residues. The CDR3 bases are TGTGCCAGCAGCAAAGTACTAGCGGGAGGCCCTGTCGGCGATGAGCAGTTCTTC. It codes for CASSKVLAGGPVGDEQFF.